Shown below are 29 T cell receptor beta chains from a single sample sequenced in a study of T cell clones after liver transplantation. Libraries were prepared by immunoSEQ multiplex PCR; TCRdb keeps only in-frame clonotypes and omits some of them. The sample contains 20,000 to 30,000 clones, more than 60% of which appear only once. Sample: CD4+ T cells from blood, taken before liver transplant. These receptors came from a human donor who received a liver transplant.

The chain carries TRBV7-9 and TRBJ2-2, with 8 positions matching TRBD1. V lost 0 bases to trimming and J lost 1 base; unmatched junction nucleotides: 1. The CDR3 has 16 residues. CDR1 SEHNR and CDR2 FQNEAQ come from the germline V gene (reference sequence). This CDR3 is CASSLAQGVNTGELFF. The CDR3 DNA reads TGTGCCAGCAGCTTAGCACAGGGGGTGAACACCGGGGAGCTGTTTTTT.

CDR3 sequence: CASSPLNRDSYEQYF. The CDR3 DNA reads TGTGCCAGCAGTCCGCTGAACAGGGACTCCTACGAGCAGTACTTC. This chain joins TRBV28 and TRBJ2-7, with D perhaps TRBD1 (6 bases). CDR1 is MDHEN and CDR2 is SYDVKM in the germline V gene. The CDR3 totals 15 residues. V was cut by 5 bases and J by 0 bases, with 14 bases left in between. The full variable domain, completed using reference TRBV28 and TRBJ2-7, is DVKVTQSSRYLVKRTGEKVFLECVQDMDHENMFWYRQDPGLGLRLIYFSYDVKMKEKGDIPEGYSVSREKKERFSLILESASTNQTSMYLCASSPLNRDSYEQYFGPGTRLTVT.

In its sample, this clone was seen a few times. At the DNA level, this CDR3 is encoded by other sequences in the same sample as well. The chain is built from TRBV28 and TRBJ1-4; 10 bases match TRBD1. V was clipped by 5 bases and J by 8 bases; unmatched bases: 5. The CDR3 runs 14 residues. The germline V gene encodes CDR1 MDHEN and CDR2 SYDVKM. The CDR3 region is CASSRGQGREKLFF. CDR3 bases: TGTGCCAGCAGTAGGGGACAGGGGAGGGAAAAACTGTTTTTT.

CDR3 DNA sequence: TGCGCCAGCAGCCCACTGGCCACAGATACGCAGTATTTT. Protein: CASSPLATDTQYF. The V gene is TRBV5-1, the J gene TRBJ2-3; no reliable D call. Germline V lookup: CDR1 SGHRS, CDR2 YFSETQ. The CDR3 has 13 residues. V lost 4 bases to trimming and J lost 2 bases, with 8 bases between them. Full variable domain (missing parts from reference TRBV5-1 and TRBJ2-3): KAGVTQTPRYLIKTRGQQVTLSCSPISGHRSVSWYQQTPGQGLQFLFEYFSETQRNKGNFPGRFSGRQFSNSRSEMNVSTLELGDSALYLCASSPLATDTQYFGPGTRLTVL.

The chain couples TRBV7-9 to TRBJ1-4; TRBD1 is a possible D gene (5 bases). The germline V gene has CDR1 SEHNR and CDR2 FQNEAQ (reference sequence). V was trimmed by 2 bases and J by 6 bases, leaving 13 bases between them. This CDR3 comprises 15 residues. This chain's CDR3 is CASSLIPGADEKLFF. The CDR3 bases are TGTGCCAGCAGCTTAATTCCCGGGGCAGATGAAAAACTGTTTTTT.

The CDR3 is CASSLLTGQGNTEAFF. CDR3 nucleotide sequence: TGTGCCAGCAGCCTATTGACAGGGCAAGGGAACACTGAAGCTTTCTTT. J is TRBJ1-1 and V is TRBV5-4, with 7 bases identical to TRBD1. J gave up 1 base and V 4 bases, and 10 bases lay outside the gene matches. The germline CDR1 and CDR2 sequences are SGHNT and YYREEE (reference sequence). The CDR3 extends over 16 amino acids.

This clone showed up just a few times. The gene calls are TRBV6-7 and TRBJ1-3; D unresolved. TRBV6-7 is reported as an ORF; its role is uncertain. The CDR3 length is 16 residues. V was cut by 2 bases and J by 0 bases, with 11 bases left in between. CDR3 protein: CASSYPIQSSGNTIYF. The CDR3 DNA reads TGTGCCAGCAGTTACCCTATTCAGAGCTCTGGAAACACCATATATTTT.

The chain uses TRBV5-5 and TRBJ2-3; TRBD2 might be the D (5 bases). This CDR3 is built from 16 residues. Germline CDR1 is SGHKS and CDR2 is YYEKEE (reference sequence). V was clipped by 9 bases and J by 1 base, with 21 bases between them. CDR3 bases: TGTGCCACCTCACCCCCGGGAACCGCCGGCACAGATACGCAGTATTTT. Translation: CATSPPGTAGTDTQYF.

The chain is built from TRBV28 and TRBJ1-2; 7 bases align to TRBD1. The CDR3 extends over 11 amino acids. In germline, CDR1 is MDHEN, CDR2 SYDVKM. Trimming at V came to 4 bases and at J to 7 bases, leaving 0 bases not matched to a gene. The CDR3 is CASSYRGGYTF. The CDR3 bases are TGTGCCAGCAGTTACAGGGGTGGCTACACCTTC.

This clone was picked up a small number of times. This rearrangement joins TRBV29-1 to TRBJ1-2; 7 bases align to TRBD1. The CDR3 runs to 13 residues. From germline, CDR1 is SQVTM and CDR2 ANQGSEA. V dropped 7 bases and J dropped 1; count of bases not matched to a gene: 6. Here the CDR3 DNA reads TGCAGCGCCGGACGACAGGGTAACTATGGCTACACCTTC. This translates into CSAGRQGNYGYTF. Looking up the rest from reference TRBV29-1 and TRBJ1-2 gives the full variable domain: SAVISQKPSRDICQRGTSLTIQCQVDSQVTMMFWYRQQPGQSLTLIATANQGSEATYESGFVIDKFPISRPNLTFSTLTVSNMSPEDSSIYLCSAGRQGNYGYTFGSGTRLTVV.

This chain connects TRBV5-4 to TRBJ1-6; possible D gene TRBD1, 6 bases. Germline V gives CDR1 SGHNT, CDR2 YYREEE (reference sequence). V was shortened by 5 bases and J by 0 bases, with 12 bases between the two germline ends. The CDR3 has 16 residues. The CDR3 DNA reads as TGTGCCAGCAGGATCAGGGGAAGCTCCTATAATTCACCCCTCCACTTT. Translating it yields CASRIRGSSYNSPLHF.

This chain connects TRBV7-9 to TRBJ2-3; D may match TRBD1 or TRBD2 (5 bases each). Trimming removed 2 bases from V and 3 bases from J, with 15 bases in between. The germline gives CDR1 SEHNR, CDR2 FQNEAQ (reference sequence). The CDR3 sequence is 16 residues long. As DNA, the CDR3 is TGTGCCAGCAGCTTAACAGGACTGACTCATACAGATACGCAGTATTTT. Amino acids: CASSLTGLTHTDTQYF.

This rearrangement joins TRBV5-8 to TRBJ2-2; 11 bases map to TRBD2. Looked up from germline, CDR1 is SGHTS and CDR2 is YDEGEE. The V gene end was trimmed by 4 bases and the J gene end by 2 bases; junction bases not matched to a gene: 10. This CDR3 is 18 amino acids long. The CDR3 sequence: CASSQLGTSGFNTGELFF. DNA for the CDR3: TGTGCCAGCAGCCAACTTGGGACTAGCGGCTTTAACACCGGGGAGCTGTTTTTT.

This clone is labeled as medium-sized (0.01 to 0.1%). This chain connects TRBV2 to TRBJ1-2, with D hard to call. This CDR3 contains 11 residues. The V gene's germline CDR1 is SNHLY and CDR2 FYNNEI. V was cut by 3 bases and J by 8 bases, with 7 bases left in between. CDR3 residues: CASSDLSGYTF. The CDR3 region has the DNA TGTGCCAGCAGTGACCTCAGCGGCTACACCTTC. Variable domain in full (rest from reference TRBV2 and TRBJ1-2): EPEVTQTPSHQVTQMGQEVILRCVPISNHLYFYWYRQILGQKVEFLVSFYNNEISEKSEIFDDQFSVERPDGSNFTLKIRSTKLEDSAMYFCASSDLSGYTFGSGTRLTVV.

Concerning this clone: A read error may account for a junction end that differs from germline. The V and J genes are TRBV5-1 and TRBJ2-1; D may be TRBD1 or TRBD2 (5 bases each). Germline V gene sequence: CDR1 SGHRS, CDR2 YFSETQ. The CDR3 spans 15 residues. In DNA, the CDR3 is TGCGCCAACAGCTTTCTGGGGACCGAGAACAATGAGCAGTTCTTC. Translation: CANSFLGTENNEQFF.

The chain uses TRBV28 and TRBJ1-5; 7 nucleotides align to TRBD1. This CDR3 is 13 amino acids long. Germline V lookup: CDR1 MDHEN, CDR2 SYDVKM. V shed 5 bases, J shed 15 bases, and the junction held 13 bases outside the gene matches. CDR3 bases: TGTGCCAGCAGTCCGGGACAGCTACCTTCCCGGCATTTT. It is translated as CASSPGQLPSRHF. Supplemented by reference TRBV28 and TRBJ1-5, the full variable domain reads DVKVTQSSRYLVKRTGEKVFLECVQDMDHENMFWYRQDPGLGLRLIYFSYDVKMKEKGDIPEGYSVSREKKERFSLILESASTNQTSMYLCASSPGQLPSRHFGDGTRLSIL.

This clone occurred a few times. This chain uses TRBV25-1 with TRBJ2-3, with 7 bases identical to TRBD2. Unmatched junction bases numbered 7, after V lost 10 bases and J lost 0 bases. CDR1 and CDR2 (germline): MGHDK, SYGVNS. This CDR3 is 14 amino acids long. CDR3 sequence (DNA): TGTGCCACCTCACGTAGCGGGAGCACAGATACGCAGTATTTT. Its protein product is CATSRSGSTDTQYF.

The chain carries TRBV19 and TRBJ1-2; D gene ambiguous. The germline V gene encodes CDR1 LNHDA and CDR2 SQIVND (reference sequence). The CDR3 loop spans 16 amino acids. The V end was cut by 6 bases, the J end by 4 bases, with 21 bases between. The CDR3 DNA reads TGTGCCAGTAGCCTACCAATGGGGAGGGTAGGCTATGGCTACACCTTC. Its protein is CASSLPMGRVGYGYTF. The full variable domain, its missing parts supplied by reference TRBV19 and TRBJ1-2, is DGGITQSPKYLFRKEGQNVTLSCEQNLNHDAMYWYRQDPGQGLRLIYYSQIVNDFQKGDIAEGYSVSREKKESFPLTVTSAQKNPTAFYLCASSLPMGRVGYGYTFGSGTRLTVV.

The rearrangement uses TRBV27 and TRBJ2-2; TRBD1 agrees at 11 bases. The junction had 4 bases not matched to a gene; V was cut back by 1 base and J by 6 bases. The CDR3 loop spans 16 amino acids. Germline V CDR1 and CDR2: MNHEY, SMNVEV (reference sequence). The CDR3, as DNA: TGTGCCAGCAGTTTATTTCGGGGACAGGGGGCCGGGGAGCTGTTTTTT. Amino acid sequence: CASSLFRGQGAGELFF.

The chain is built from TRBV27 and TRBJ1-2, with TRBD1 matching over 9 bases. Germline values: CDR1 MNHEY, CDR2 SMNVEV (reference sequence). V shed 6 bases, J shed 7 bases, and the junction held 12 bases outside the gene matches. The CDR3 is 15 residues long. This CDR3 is CASRRELQGAGGYTF. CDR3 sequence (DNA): TGTGCCAGCAGACGAGAATTACAGGGGGCGGGTGGCTACACCTTC.

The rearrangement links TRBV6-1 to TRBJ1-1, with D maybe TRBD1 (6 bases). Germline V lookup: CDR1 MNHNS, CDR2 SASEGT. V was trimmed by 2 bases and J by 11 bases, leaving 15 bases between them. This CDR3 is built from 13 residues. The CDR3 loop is CASSERTGLSAFF. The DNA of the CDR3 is TGTGCCAGCAGTGAAAGAACAGGGTTGTCGGCTTTCTTT.

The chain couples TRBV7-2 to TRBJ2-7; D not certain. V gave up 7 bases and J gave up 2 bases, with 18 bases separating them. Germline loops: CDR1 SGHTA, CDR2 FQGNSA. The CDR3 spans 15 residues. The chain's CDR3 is CASTPGLSLTYEQYF. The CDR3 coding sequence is TGTGCCAGCACCCCTGGGCTAAGCCTTACCTACGAGCAGTACTTC.

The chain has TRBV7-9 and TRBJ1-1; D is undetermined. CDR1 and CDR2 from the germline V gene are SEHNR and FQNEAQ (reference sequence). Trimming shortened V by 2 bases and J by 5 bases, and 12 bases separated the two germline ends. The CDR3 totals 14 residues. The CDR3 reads CASSLRGVGTEAFF. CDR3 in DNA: TGTGCCAGCAGCTTACGGGGTGTAGGTACTGAAGCTTTCTTT.

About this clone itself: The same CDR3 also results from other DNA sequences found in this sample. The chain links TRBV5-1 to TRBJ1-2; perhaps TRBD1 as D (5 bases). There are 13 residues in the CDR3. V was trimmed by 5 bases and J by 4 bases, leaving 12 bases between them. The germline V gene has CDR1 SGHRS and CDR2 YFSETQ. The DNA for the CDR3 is TGCGCCAGCAGTTATGACAGTTCCTATGGCTACACCTTC. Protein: CASSYDSSYGYTF.

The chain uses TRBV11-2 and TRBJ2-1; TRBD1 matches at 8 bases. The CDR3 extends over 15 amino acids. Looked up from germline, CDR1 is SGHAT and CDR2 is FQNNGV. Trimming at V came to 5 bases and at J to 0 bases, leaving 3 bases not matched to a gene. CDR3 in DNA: TGTGCCAGCAGCCGGGACAGGAGCTCCTACAATGAGCAGTTCTTC. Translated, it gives CASSRDRSSYNEQFF.

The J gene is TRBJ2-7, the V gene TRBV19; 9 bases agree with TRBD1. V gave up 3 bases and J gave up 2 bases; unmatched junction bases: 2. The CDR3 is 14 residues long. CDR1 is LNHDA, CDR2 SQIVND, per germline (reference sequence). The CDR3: CASSIGTGTYEQYF. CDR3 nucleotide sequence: TGTGCCAGTAGTATCGGGACAGGGACCTACGAGCAGTACTTC.

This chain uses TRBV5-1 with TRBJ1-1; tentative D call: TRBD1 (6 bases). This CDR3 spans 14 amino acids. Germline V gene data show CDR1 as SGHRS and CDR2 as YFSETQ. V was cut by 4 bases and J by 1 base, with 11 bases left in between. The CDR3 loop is CASSPGTTNTEAFF. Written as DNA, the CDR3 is TGCGCCAGCAGCCCCGGGACAACGAACACTGAAGCTTTCTTT.

Written as DNA, the CDR3 is TGTGCCAGCAGTCGAGCCGACAAGTACAATGAGCAGTTCTTC. This codes for CASSRADKYNEQFF. The chain links TRBV6-5 to TRBJ2-1; D not certain. The CDR3 consists of 14 residues. Trimming removed 5 bases at V and 4 bases at J, with 12 bases between. CDR1 is MNHEY, CDR2 SVGAGI, per germline.

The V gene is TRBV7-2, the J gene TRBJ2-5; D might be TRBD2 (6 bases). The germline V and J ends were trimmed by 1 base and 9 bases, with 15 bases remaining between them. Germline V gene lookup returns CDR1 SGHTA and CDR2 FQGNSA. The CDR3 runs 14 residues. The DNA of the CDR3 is TGTGCCAGCAGCTTAGTTGGGGCGGGGCCCCCCCAGTACTTC. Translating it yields CASSLVGAGPPQYF.